This TCR beta chain stems from a study of vaccination effects on CD4 cells after COVID-19. Study in general: Post-vaccine draws lagged the second dose by a median of 72 days.

The CDR3 is made up of 12 amino acids. The V gene's germline CDR1 is LNHNV and CDR2 YYDKDF (reference sequence). Trimming removed 0 bases at V and 5 bases at J, with 4 bases between. Sequencing used immunoSEQ multiplex PCR; TCRdb keeps in-frame clones, though not all of them. The sample lists about 24,000 clones; almost 70% were seen once. This clone has just a few counts. The target antigen is unknown. Before sequencing took place, the ViraFEST assay used viral peptide pools to expand antigen-specific CD4+ T cells. Following a roughly ten-day culture, CD4+ T cells were purified. Participants each got two BNT162b2 or mRNA-1273 vaccine doses. Every well housed 1.5 million to 2 million PBMC, which grew in culture alongside around 11 IU/ml IL-2 and about 10 ug/ml peptides.

J is TRBJ2-5 and V is TRBV15; D unclear. The specimen comprised CD4+ T cells from PBMCs cultured with SARS-CoV-2 spike peptides, sampled after COVID-19 vaccination. This TCR was recovered from a human donor who received a COVID-19 vaccine. CDR3 DNA sequence: TGTGCCACCAGCAGAGATGCGGAGACCCAGTACTTC. Translation gives CATSRDAETQYF.